Detailed here is one T cell receptor beta chain. As yet, its antigen is unknown. The source of the sample is a study of beta chain features in type 1 diabetes. The study's findings and limits: Moderate but significant shortening of TCRB CDR3s was recorded in all four CD4+ subsets from Type 1 diabetes patients.

The isolated RNA, all of it, was reverse transcribed, so expressed TCRB transcripts were what got sequenced. Using immunoSEQ multiplex PCR, the repertoire was profiled, and TCRdb retains in-frame clones only, with some absent. The sample shows a few hundred thousand clones, approximately 12% of them seen only once. Germline V gene data show CDR1 as MDHEN and CDR2 as SYDVKM. The CDR3 spans 15 residues. The V segment lost 6 bases and the J segment 5 bases; nucleotides outside the gene matches: 11. Sample: naive CD4+ T cells from blood. The chain employs TRBV28 and TRBJ1-1; the match to TRBD1 covers 8 bases. The receptor was isolated from a woman in her late teens or twenties with type 1 diabetes. CDR3 nucleotide sequence: TGTGCCAGCAGGACAGGGGAGGGGCGGATAACTGAAGCTTTCTTT. It translates to CASRTGEGRITEAFF.